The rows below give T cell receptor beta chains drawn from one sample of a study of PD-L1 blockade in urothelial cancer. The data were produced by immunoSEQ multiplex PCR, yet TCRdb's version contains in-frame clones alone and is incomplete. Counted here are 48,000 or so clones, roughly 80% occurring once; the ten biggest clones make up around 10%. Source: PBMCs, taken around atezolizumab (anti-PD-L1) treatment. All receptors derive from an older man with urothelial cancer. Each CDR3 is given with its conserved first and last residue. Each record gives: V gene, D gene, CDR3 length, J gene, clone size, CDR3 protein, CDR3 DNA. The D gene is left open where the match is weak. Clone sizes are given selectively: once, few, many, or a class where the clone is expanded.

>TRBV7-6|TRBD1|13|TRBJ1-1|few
CASRPTGITEAFF
TGTGCCAGCAGGCCGACAGGGATCACTGAAGCTTTCTTT
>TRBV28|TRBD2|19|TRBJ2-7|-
CASSSPGGGAGGDFDEQYF
TGTGCCAGCAGCTCCCCTGGGGGGGGAGCGGGAGGCGACTTCGACGAGCAGTACTTC
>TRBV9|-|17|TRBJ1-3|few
CASSVGPAGDSGNTIYF
TGTGCCAGCAGCGTAGGACCCGCCGGAGACTCTGGAAACACCATATATTTT
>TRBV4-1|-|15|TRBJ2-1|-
CASSQPPDTHNEQFF
TGCGCCAGCAGCCAACCCCCGGACACTCACAATGAGCAGTTCTTC
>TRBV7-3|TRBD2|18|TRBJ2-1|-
CASSLGRAGGQHYNEQFF
TGTGCCAGCAGCTTGGGGCGAGCGGGGGGACAGCACTACAATGAGCAGTTCTTC
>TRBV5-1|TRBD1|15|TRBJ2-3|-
CASRTGSVGTDTQYF
TGCGCCAGCAGGACAGGGTCTGTGGGCACAGATACGCAGTATTTT
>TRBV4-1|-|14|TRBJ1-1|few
CASSHPASNTEAFF
TGCGCCAGCAGCCATCCTGCCAGTAACACTGAAGCTTTCTTT
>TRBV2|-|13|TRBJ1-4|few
CASRQDYDEKLFF
TGTGCCAGCCGACAGGATTATGATGAAAAACTGTTTTTT
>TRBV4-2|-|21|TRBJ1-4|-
CASSHPPPRASDTRFDEKLFF
TGTGCCAGCAGCCACCCACCCCCAAGAGCATCCGACACGCGTTTTGATGAAAAACTGTTTTTT
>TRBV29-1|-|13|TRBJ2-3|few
CSVEDYYTDTQYF
TGCAGCGTTGAGGACTACTACACAGATACGCAGTATTTT
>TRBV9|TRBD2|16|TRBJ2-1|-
CASSLFWTSGTNEQFF
TGTGCCAGCAGCCTCTTTTGGACTAGCGGGACCAATGAGCAGTTCTTC
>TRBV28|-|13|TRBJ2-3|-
CASRPSATDTQYF
TGTGCCAGCAGACCTAGCGCCACGGATACGCAGTATTTT
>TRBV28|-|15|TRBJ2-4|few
CASNPLAKAKNIQYF
TGTGCCAGCAACCCGTTAGCCAAGGCCAAAAACATTCAGTACTTC
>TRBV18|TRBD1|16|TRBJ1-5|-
CASSPPGTGGNQPQHF
TGTGCCAGCTCACCACCCGGGACAGGGGGCAATCAGCCCCAGCATTTT
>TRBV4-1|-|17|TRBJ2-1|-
CASSQAVISSSYNEQFF
TGCGCCAGCAGCCAAGCTGTCATTTCTAGCTCCTACAATGAGCAGTTCTTC
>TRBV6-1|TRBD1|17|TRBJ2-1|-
CASSAETGTGDYNEQFF
TGTGCCAGCAGTGCAGAGACCGGGACAGGGGACTACAATGAGCAGTTCTTC
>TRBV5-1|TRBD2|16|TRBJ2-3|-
CASSSDGLVGTDTQYF
TGCGCCAGCAGCTCGGATGGACTAGTGGGCACAGATACGCAGTATTTT
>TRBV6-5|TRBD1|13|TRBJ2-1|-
CASTPWTGDEQFF
TGTGCCAGCACCCCATGGACAGGGGATGAGCAGTTCTTC
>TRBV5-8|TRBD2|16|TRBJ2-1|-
CASSLARLAGINEQFF
TGTGCCAGCAGCTTGGCTCGGCTAGCGGGGATCAATGAGCAGTTCTTC
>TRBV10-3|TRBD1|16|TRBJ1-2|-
CAISEFTGARPYGYTF
TGTGCCATCAGTGAATTTACAGGGGCGCGTCCCTATGGCTACACCTTC
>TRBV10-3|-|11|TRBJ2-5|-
CAISAKETQYF
TGTGCCATCAGTGCTAAAGAGACCCAGTACTTC
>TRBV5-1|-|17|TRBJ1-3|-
CASSPEVGGTSGNTIYF
TGCGCCAGCAGCCCGGAGGTGGGTGGCACCTCTGGAAACACCATATATTTT
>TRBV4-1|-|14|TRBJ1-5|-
CASSQGGNNQPQHF
TGCGCCAGCAGCCAAGGAGGGAACAATCAGCCCCAGCATTTT
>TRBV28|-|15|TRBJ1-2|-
CASSGNGEFSYGYTF
TGTGCCAGCTCGGGTAACGGGGAATTTTCCTATGGCTACACCTTC
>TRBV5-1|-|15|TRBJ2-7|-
CASSLFAGKVGEQYF
TGCGCCAGCAGCTTGTTCGCCGGGAAGGTAGGCGAGCAGTACTTC
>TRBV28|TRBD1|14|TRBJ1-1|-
CASSLSGTDTEAFF
TGTGCCAGCAGTTTATCCGGGACAGACACTGAAGCTTTCTTT
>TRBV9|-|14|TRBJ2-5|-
CASSVVPGEETQYF
TGTGCCAGCAGCGTAGTACCGGGAGAAGAGACCCAGTACTTC
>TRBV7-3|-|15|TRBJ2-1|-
CASSLGGQKNNEQFF
TGTGCCAGCAGCTTGGGGGGGCAAAAGAACAATGAGCAGTTCTTC
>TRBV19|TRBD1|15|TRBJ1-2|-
CASSMARQGNYGYTF
TGTGCCAGTAGTATGGCCCGACAGGGAAACTATGGCTACACCTTC
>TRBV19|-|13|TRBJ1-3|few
CASRGAPGNTIYF
TGTGCCAGTAGAGGGGCTCCCGGGAACACCATATATTTT
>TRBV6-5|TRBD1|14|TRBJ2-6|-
CASSYQGQGDVLTF
TGTGCCAGCAGTTACCAGGGACAGGGTGACGTCCTGACTTTC
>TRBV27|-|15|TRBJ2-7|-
CASSFSTRPPYEQYF
TGTGCCAGCAGTTTTTCGACGAGGCCGCCCTACGAGCAGTACTTC
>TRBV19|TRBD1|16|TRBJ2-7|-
CASSRALGTEAYEQYF
TGTGCCAGTAGTAGGGCCCTCGGGACAGAGGCCTACGAGCAGTACTTC
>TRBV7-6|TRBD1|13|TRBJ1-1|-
CASRPTGITEAFF
TGTGCCAGCAGACCGACAGGGATCACTGAAGCTTTCTTT
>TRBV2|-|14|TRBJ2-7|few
CASNFDRSSYEQYF
TGTGCCAGCAATTTTGACAGGTCTTCCTACGAGCAGTACTTC
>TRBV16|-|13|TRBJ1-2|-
CASSQLAGQGYTF
TGTGCCAGCAGCCAATTGGCAGGGCAAGGCTACACCTTC
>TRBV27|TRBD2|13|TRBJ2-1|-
CASSFAVAGGQFF
TGTGCCAGCAGTTTTGCGGTAGCGGGAGGACAGTTCTTC
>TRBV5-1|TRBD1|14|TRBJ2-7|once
CASQEGAFSYEQYF
TGCGCCAGTCAAGAGGGGGCATTTTCCTACGAGCAGTACTTC
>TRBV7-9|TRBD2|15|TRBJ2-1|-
CASTRGTSGYNEQFF
TGTGCCAGCACCCGGGGGACTAGCGGTTACAATGAGCAGTTCTTC
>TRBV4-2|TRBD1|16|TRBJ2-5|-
CASSQDREMGQETQYF
TGTGCCAGCAGCCAGGACAGGGAAATGGGGCAAGAGACCCAGTACTTC
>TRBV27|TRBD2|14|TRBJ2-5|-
CASSFGTKGMTQYF
TGTGCCAGCAGTTTCGGGACTAAGGGTATGACCCAGTACTTC
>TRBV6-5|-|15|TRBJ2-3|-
CASSYGGVSTDTQYF
TGTGCCAGCAGTTACGGGGGCGTAAGCACAGATACGCAGTATTTT
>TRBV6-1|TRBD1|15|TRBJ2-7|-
CASAFQGQGVNEQYF
TGTGCCAGCGCCTTCCAGGGACAGGGGGTCAACGAGCAGTACTTC
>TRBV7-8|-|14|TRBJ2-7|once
CASTPGRFSYEQYF
TGTGCCAGCACCCCCGGTCGATTTTCCTACGAGCAGTACTTC
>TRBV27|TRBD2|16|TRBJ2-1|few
CASSLWLAGGYNEQFF
TGTGCCAGCAGTTTATGGCTAGCGGGAGGTTACAATGAGCAGTTCTTC
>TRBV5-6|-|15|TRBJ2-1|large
CASSWDSPYYNEQFF
TGTGCCAGCAGCTGGGACTCCCCATACTACAATGAGCAGTTCTTC
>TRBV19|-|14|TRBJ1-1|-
CASRYRVGTGGAFF
TGTGCCAGTAGGTACAGGGTGGGTACCGGTGGAGCTTTCTTT
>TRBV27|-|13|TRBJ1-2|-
CASSLSGTSGYTF
TGTGCCAGCAGTTTATCAGGCACCTCGGGGTACACCTTC
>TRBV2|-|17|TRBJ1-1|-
CASSEGGGWGRSTEAFF
TGTGCCAGCAGTGAGGGAGGAGGTTGGGGGAGGAGCACTGAAGCTTTCTTT
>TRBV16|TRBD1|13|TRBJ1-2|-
CASSPKQGHGYTF
TGTGCCAGCAGCCCCAAACAGGGGCATGGCTACACCTTC
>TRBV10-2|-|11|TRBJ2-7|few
CASTLQGEQYF
TGCGCCAGCACCTTACAGGGAGAGCAGTACTTC
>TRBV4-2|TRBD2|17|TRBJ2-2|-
CASSQDPSGGNTGELFF
TGTGCCAGCAGCCAAGATCCTAGCGGAGGGAACACCGGGGAGCTGTTTTTT
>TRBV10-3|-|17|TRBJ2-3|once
CAISESQFMTSTDTQYF
TGTGCCATCAGTGAGTCGCAGTTTATGACTAGCACAGATACGCAGTATTTT
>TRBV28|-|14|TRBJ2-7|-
CASSFSTQTYEQYF
TGTGCCAGCAGTTTTTCAACACAAACCTACGAGCAGTACTTC
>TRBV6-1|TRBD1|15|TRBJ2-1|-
CASSDRTGAYNEQFF
TGTGCCAGCAGTGACCGGACAGGGGCCTACAATGAGCAGTTCTTC
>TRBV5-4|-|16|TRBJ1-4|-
CASSRDLQGPNEKLFF
TGTGCCAGCAGCCGGGATTTACAGGGACCTAATGAAAAACTGTTTTTT